This TCR beta chain was profiled in a study of technical replicates of blood from a few donors. Clones were read by immunoSEQ multiplex PCR, and TCRdb kept only the in-frame ones, dropping some. In the table there are about 82,000 clones, roughly 95% of which are singletons. The germline V gene has CDR1 SGDLS and CDR2 YYNGEE. V lost 4 bases and J lost 6, with 20 bases in between. The CDR3 runs to 15 residues. V is TRBV9 and J is TRBJ2-7, with D possibly TRBD2 on 6 matching bases. The receptor was isolated from a human donor in good health. The specimen sequenced was T cells isolated from PBMCs. The CDR3 here is CASSKGGGAPSEQYF. In nucleotides, the CDR3 is TGTGCCAGCAGCAAAGGCGGAGGGGCGCCCAGCGAGCAGTACTTC.